The 3 T cell receptor beta chains below were found in one sample sequenced in a study of T cell repertoires in cytomegalovirus infection. TCRdb reanalysed the reads using MiXCR and keeps one entry per CDR3 protein. This sample has fewer than 1,000,000 distinct CDR3 sequences, with 31% found just once. Their antigen targets remain unknown. The material was cultured CD8+ T cells from PBMCs, obtained from culture after CMV antigen stimulation. The receptor source for this set is a human donor in good health (CMV status not recorded). Some clones in this sample may be carry-over from other donors' samples.

The J gene is TRBJ2-3, the V gene TRBV19; D is uncertain. The CDR3 covers 12 residues. Germline values: CDR1 LNHDA, CDR2 SQIVND (reference sequence). Trimming shortened V by 3 bases and J by 4 bases, and 5 bases separated the two germline ends. The CDR3 protein is CASSMGSDTQYF. DNA for the CDR3: TGTGCCAGTAGTATGGGCTCAGATACGCAGTATTTT.

This clonotype was counted ten times or more. The chain links TRBV7-2 to TRBJ1-5; tentatively, D is TRBD1 (5 bases). The CDR3 length is 15 residues. Deletions cut 5 bases from V and 0 bases from J, with 11 bases between. CDR1 and CDR2 from the germline V gene are SGHTA and FQGNSA. This CDR3 is CASSGVTASNQPQHF. CDR3 bases: TGTGCCAGCAGCGGGGTGACAGCTAGCAATCAGCCCCAGCATTTT.

The gene calls are TRBV12-3 or TRBV12-4 and TRBJ1-2, with D unresolved. The germline V and J ends were trimmed by 5 bases and 4 bases, with 14 bases remaining between them. This CDR3 comprises 14 residues. The DNA for the CDR3 is TGTGCCAGCAGTGTCGGGAACAGCGTCTATGGCTACACCTTC. Amino acids: CASSVGNSVYGYTF.